This T cell receptor (beta chain) was profiled in a study of cytomegalovirus exposure and HLA in healthy donors. Study-wide points: 150 to 200 TCR beta chains were listed as cytomegalovirus-associated. More clonal expansion characterized HLA-associated TCR beta chains than equally common others in a later analysis. In an earlier analysis, productive rearrangement rates for most beta V segments clustered near 87% or 30%.

The CDR3 contains 14 residues. The germline CDR1 and CDR2 sequences are KGHSH and LQKENI. V lost 2 bases and J lost 3; bases outside the gene matches: 1. The study ran its PCR with 60 Vbeta and 13 Jbeta primers. Some clones are missing from TCRdb's copy, which holds only in-frame ones; the method was immunoSEQ multiplex PCR. Seen here are some 100,000 clones, approximately 77% observed once, and the top ten hold approximately 14%. About this clone itself: No antigen is known for it.

The TCR comes from a male donor in good health and CMV-seropositive. Sequencing was carried out using PBMCs. The chain links TRBV18 to TRBJ1-1; 9 positions agree with TRBD1. The CDR3 coding sequence is TGTGCCAGCTCACCAGACAGGGGGTACACTGAAGCTTTCTTT. Amino acid sequence: CASSPDRGYTEAFF.